A single sample gave rise to the 18 T cell receptor beta chains below, sequenced in a study of blood T cells in healthy people across ages (dated by TCRdb to about 2015). The protocol used for the library was 5' RACE. TCRdb lists the instrument as Illumina HiSeq 2500. A second PCR of roughly 6 to 11 cycles was run with a J-beta primer mix and a sample-barcoded 5' primer. TCRdb itself trimmed the public reads at Q25 with fastp, ran MiXCR and retained productive beta chains. Rows with a matching CDR3 protein are joined into one entry that keeps the most common DNA and genes. In all, the sample holds 550,000 to 750,000 distinct CDR3 sequences, and around 21% of those were seen once. Roughly 3.6% of the sample rests with the top ten. Sequenced input: blood. These receptors all stem from a man between 65 and 85 years old in good health.

This clonotype was observed a handful of times. This sequence joins TRBV30 and TRBJ2-5, with 7 bases aligning to TRBD2. The trim removed 5 bases at V and 5 bases at J, leaving 14 bases unmatched. This CDR3 comprises 15 residues. From germline, CDR1 is GTSNPN and CDR2 SVGIG (reference sequence). The CDR3 region has the DNA TGTGCCTGGCGGGTTTACCGGGAGGCCGTCGAGACCCAGTACTTC. It yields the protein CAWRVYREAVETQYF.

In its sample, this clonotype was seen a few times. The genes are TRBV3-1 and TRBJ1-1; D may be TRBD1 (6 bases). The CDR3 has 13 residues. The germline gives CDR1 LGHDT, CDR2 YNNKEL (reference sequence). V was shortened by 5 bases and J by 11 bases, with 18 bases between the two germline ends. This chain's CDR3 is CASSDKQGFFAFF. CDR3 nucleotide sequence: TGTGCCAGCAGCGACAAACAGGGCTTCTTTGCTTTCTTT.

This rearrangement joins TRBV7-9 to TRBJ1-2; a weak D match, TRBD1 (5 bases). CDR3 size: 19 residues. Germline CDR1 is SEHNR and CDR2 is FQNEAQ (reference sequence). V was cut by 5 bases and J by 4 bases, with 29 bases left in between. CDR3 residues: CASSRLIDRSPKPLYGYTF. Written as DNA, the CDR3 is TGTGCCAGCAGCCGTTTGATAGACAGATCGCCCAAACCCCTCTATGGCTACACCTTC.

The chain employs TRBV10-3 and TRBJ1-1, with a weak D call TRBD1 (5 bases). Trimming took 10 bases from V and 2 from J, leaving 11 bases between them. Germline values: CDR1 ENHRY, CDR2 SYGVKD. The CDR3 is 12 amino acids. The CDR3 spells CATGGGNTEAFF. CDR3 sequence (DNA): TGTGCCACCGGCGGGGGTAACACTGAAGCTTTCTTT.

This clonotype was seen a handful of times. The genes are TRBV7-9 and TRBJ1-5; D unresolved. Per germline, CDR1 SEHNR and CDR2 FQNEAQ (reference sequence). The CDR3 has 13 residues. Trimming took off 1 base at V and 7 bases at J, with 8 bases between the two ends. CDR3 nucleotides: TGTGCCAGCAGCTTAGTTTCAGGCCAGCCCCAGCATTTT. Protein sequence: CASSLVSGQPQHF.

This clonotype was counted between two and nine times. The V gene is TRBV4-3, the J gene TRBJ2-3; 8 positions agree with TRBD2. CDR3 length: 17 amino acids. Germline V lookup: CDR1 LGHNA, CDR2 YSLEER. V lost 0 bases, J lost 1 base, and 6 bases stayed unmatched. In DNA form, the CDR3 reads TGCGCCAGCAGCCAAGATCTGGCGACTAGCGGCACAGATACGCAGTATTTT. It encodes CASSQDLATSGTDTQYF.

The rearrangement links TRBV12-3 or TRBV12-4 to TRBJ1-4; 8 nucleotides match TRBD1. The CDR3 length is 16 residues. J was trimmed by 4 bases and V by 5 bases; bases with no gene match: 9. The CDR3 bases are TGTGCCAGCAGTCCCGACCGGACAGGGAGTAATGAAAAACTGTTTTTT. Amino acid sequence: CASSPDRTGSNEKLFF.

V and J are TRBV5-5 and TRBJ2-2; D may match TRBD1 or TRBD2 (6 bases each). Germline V gene data show CDR1 as SGHKS and CDR2 as YYEKEE (reference sequence). The CDR3 length is 16 residues. V was clipped by 0 bases and J by 3 bases, with 12 bases between them. The CDR3 coding sequence is TGTGCCAGCAGCTTGGGAGCCGGGGGCGACACCGGGGAGCTGTTTTTT. Translated: CASSLGAGGDTGELFF.

The V and J genes are TRBV29-1 and TRBJ1-1; D unclear. The ends were cut back, 7 bases at V and 0 bases at J, with 18 bases in the middle. This CDR3 is built from 15 residues. The germline CDR1 and CDR2 sequences are SQVTM and ANQGSEA. CDR3 loop: CSGLRYGGMNTEAFF. CDR3 DNA sequence: TGCAGCGGCCTTCGCTACGGCGGCATGAACACTGAAGCTTTCTTT.

The chain combines TRBV27 with TRBJ1-4, with 7 nucleotides matching TRBD1. The V segment lost 8 bases and the J segment 5 bases; nucleotides outside the gene matches: 8. CDR1 MNHEY and CDR2 SMNVEV come from the germline V gene (reference sequence). This CDR3 comprises 14 residues. The CDR3 sequence: CASRPGQKNEKLFF. In nucleotides, the CDR3 is TGTGCCAGCCGACCGGGACAGAAGAATGAAAAACTGTTTTTT.

In this sample, this clonotype turned up a few times. The V and J genes are TRBV7-3 and TRBJ2-1, with 9 bases identical to TRBD2. The CDR3 length is 15 residues. The J segment lost 7 bases and the V segment lost 5 bases, leaving 9 bases of the junction unmatched. Germline values: CDR1 SGHTA, CDR2 FQGTGA. The DNA for the CDR3 is TGTGCCAGCAGCCAGGGGGGAAGCGGGAGGAATGAGCAGTTCTTC. Translating gives CASSQGGSGRNEQFF. Full variable domain (missing parts from reference TRBV7-3 and TRBJ2-1): GAGVSQTPSNKVTEKGKYVELRCDPISGHTALYWYRQSLGQGPEFLIYFQGTGAADDSGLPNDRFFAVRPEGSVSTLKIQRTERGDSAVYLCASSQGGSGRNEQFFGPGTRLTVL.

The J gene is TRBJ2-1, the V gene TRBV7-3; possibly TRBD2 for D (5 bases). Gene TRBJ2-5 matches the end of the DNA better, so the J call may be wrong. The CDR3 totals 13 residues. Germline CDR1 reads SGHTA; CDR2 reads FQGTGA. CDR3 in amino acids: CASSLLEVETQYF. The CDR3 DNA reads as TGTGCCAGCAGCTTATTGGAGGTAGAGACCCAGTACTTC.

This rearrangement joins TRBV10-3 to TRBJ1-1; a possible D gene is TRBD1 (5 bases). The CDR3 has 15 residues. V lost 0 bases and J lost 4, with 12 bases in between. Germline V gene data show CDR1 as ENHRY and CDR2 as SYGVKD. The CDR3 loop is CAISESRVGVTEAFF. For the CDR3, the DNA is TGTGCCATCAGTGAGTCGAGGGTGGGGGTCACTGAAGCTTTCTTT.

This clonotype showed up just a few times. The rearrangement joins TRBV7-3 to TRBJ2-1; D may correspond to TRBD1 or TRBD2 (6 bases each). CDR3 length: 14 amino acids. Germline loops: CDR1 SGHTA, CDR2 FQGTGA. The V and J ends lost 5 bases and 5 bases respectively, with 13 bases between them. Here the CDR3 reads CASSQGGNDNEQFF. The CDR3 DNA is TGTGCCAGCAGCCAAGGGGGGAACGACAATGAGCAGTTCTTC.

The chain uses TRBV5-1 and TRBJ2-3, with D perhaps matching TRBD1 (6 bases). The CDR3 length is 15 residues. CDR1 is SGHRS and CDR2 is YFSETQ in the germline V gene. V lost 4 bases and J lost 0, with 12 bases in between. The CDR3 nucleotides are TGCGCCAGCAGCGGGACACCAATTAGCACAGATACGCAGTATTTT. This gives the protein CASSGTPISTDTQYF. The complete variable domain, with remaining parts taken from reference TRBV5-1 and TRBJ2-3, reads KAGVTQTPRYLIKTRGQQVTLSCSPISGHRSVSWYQQTPGQGLQFLFEYFSETQRNKGNFPGRFSGRQFSNSRSEMNVSTLELGDSALYLCASSGTPISTDTQYFGPGTRLTVL.

There are a few counts of this clonotype. This chain uses TRBV20-1 with TRBJ2-4; weak D call: TRBD2 (5 bases). Trimming cost V 5 bases and J 3 bases, with 14 bases left between them. Germline CDR1 and CDR2: DFQATT and SNEGSKA (reference sequence). This CDR3 region has 14 residues. The CDR3 sequence: CSALWERGKNIQYF. CDR3 nucleotides: TGCAGTGCTCTGTGGGAGCGAGGCAAAAACATTCAGTACTTC.

The table lists this clonotype with a few counts. The chain uses TRBV7-2 and TRBJ2-7; 7 nucleotides agree with TRBD2. V lost 5 bases, J lost 7 bases, and 11 bases stayed unmatched. The CDR3 length is 14 residues. Per germline, CDR1 SGHTA and CDR2 FQGNSA. The CDR3 DNA is TGTGCCAGCAGCACCGGGACTATAGCGCGAGAGCAGTACTTC. Amino acid sequence: CASSTGTIAREQYF. Drawing the rest from reference TRBV7-2 and TRBJ2-7, the complete variable domain is GAGVSQSPSNKVTEKGKDVELRCDPISGHTALYWYRQSLGQGLEFLIYFQGNSAPDKSGLPSDRFSAERTGGSVSTLTIQRTQQEDSAVYLCASSTGTIAREQYFGPGTRLTVT.

This clonotype has more than one count but fewer than ten. CDR3 DNA sequence: TGCGCCAGCAGCTCGGGGACAGGGGCGGGTCAGCCCCAGCATTTT. Translated, it gives CASSSGTGAGQPQHF. J is TRBJ1-5 and V is TRBV5-1; 10 bases line up with TRBD1. V was pared by 3 bases and J by 6 bases, with 6 bases of the junction left unmatched. The germline V gene has CDR1 SGHRS and CDR2 YFSETQ. The CDR3 runs 15 residues.